The source of this T cell receptor beta chain is a study of regulatory dendritic cells for organ transplantation. Naive CD45RA+ and memory CD45RO+ CD4+ or CD8+ T cells were FACS-sorted. Overall study results and limits: Memory CD8+ T cells were the most oligoclonal; naive cells were highly diverse. Mature dendritic cells appeared to drive more memory CD8+ clonal expansion than regulatory ones. The authors noted considerable between-person heterogeneity in alloreactive memory CD8+ cells.

Points on this clone: Its specificity is not known.

The data were produced by immunoSEQ multiplex PCR, yet TCRdb's version contains in-frame clones alone and is incomplete. Counted here are tens of thousands of clones, 74% occurring once; the ten biggest clones make up 0.7% to 1%. The CDR3 sequence is 13 residues long. Germline V gives CDR1 SGHTA, CDR2 FQGNSA. J gave up 5 bases and V 3 bases, and 2 bases lay outside the gene matches. The sequence was obtained from a human donor in good health. The sample consisted of memory CD4+ T cells from blood. The subset is: CD45RO+ memory T cells. This sequence joins TRBV7-2 and TRBJ2-5; 8 bases are shared with TRBD2. CDR3 loop: CASSFSGVETQYF. CDR3 nucleotide sequence: TGTGCCAGCAGCTTTAGCGGGGTTGAGACCCAGTACTTC.